These 32 T cell receptor beta chains originate from one sample sequenced in a study of coeliac disease. The protocol was immunoSEQ multiplex PCR, while the TCRdb copy is restricted to in-frame clones and leaves out a portion. The table shows about 2,200 clones, with 61% occurring only once. The specimen sequenced was lamina propria lymphocytes from the gut. The receptors stem from a woman aged 30 to 39 with active celiac disease.

This clone occurred a few times. The chain recombines TRBV5-4 with TRBJ1-2; 9 bases match TRBD1. V trimming: 0 bases; J trimming: 5 bases; junction bases outside the gene matches: 14. Germline loops: CDR1 SGHNT, CDR2 YYREEE (reference sequence). The CDR3 is 18 residues long. CDR3 nucleotides: TGTGCCAGCAGCTTGGCACACAGGGGGCTCTCCCTGATTTATGGCTACACCTTC. Its translation is CASSLAHRGLSLIYGYTF.

The chain has TRBV7-8 and TRBJ1-6; D remains unclear. Trimming removed 1 base at V and 10 bases at J, with 5 bases between. The CDR3 contains 12 residues. The germline CDR1 and CDR2 sequences are SGHVS and FQNEAQ. Here the CDR3 reads CASSLDLSPLHF. The CDR3 nucleotides read TGTGCCAGCAGCTTAGATTTATCACCCCTCCACTTT.

The gene calls are TRBV7-8 and TRBJ2-1; 9 nucleotides line up with TRBD2. Unmatched junction bases numbered 14, after V lost 5 bases and J lost 12 bases. CDR1 is SGHVS and CDR2 is FQNEAQ in the germline V gene. There are 15 residues in the CDR3. The CDR3 nucleotides read TGTGCCAGCAGCACATGGACTAGCGTGCAGGACGGGCAGTTCTTC. This codes for CASSTWTSVQDGQFF.

The rearrangement links TRBV13 to TRBJ2-7; 7 nucleotides line up with TRBD2. CDR1 is PRHDT and CDR2 is FYEKMQ in the germline V gene (reference sequence). With V trimmed by 5 bases and J by 1 base, 5 bases remained unmatched. CDR3 length: 14 amino acids. The CDR3 protein is CASSEMRGSYEQYF. CDR3 in DNA: TGTGCCAGCAGCGAAATGCGGGGGTCCTACGAGCAGTACTTC. The full variable domain, with the rest looked up from reference TRBV13 and TRBJ2-7, is AAGVIQSPRHLIKEKRETATLKCYPIPRHDTVYWYQQGPGQDPQFLISFYEKMQSDKGSIPDRFSAQQFSDYHSELNMSSLELGDSALYFCASSEMRGSYEQYFGPGTRLTVT.

V is TRBV5-1 and J is TRBJ2-1; 9 nucleotides agree with TRBD2. This CDR3 spans 19 amino acids. Germline V lookup: CDR1 SGHRS, CDR2 YFSETQ. V was pared by 0 bases and J by 4 bases, with 14 bases of the junction left unmatched. The CDR3 sequence is CASSLVFYLAGGPYNEQFF. The CDR3 DNA reads as TGCGCCAGCAGCTTGGTTTTCTATCTGGCGGGAGGGCCGTACAATGAGCAGTTCTTC.

This clone occurred a few times. The rearrangement joins TRBV6-1 to TRBJ2-3; 8 bases are shared with TRBD2. Germline V CDR1 and CDR2: MNHNS, SASEGT. The ends lost 7 bases at V and 5 bases at J; junction bases unmatched: 5. The CDR3 consists of 13 residues. CDR3 protein: CASMLAGRDTQYF. Written as DNA, the CDR3 is TGTGCCAGCATGCTAGCGGGTAGAGATACGCAGTATTTT.

This clone was recorded a few times. The chain couples TRBV11-2 to TRBJ1-2; no clear D gene. The ends were cut back, 0 bases at V and 7 bases at J, with 6 bases in the middle. CDR3 length: 12 residues. Germline V gene lookup returns CDR1 SGHAT and CDR2 FQNNGV. The CDR3 bases are TGTGCCAGCAGCTTAGACGGGTCTGGCTACACCTTC. Translating it yields CASSLDGSGYTF.

The chain couples TRBV4-1 to TRBJ2-3; the match to TRBD2 covers 10 bases. The CDR3 contains 20 residues. Germline V CDR1 and CDR2: MGHRA, YSYEKL. After removal of 0 bases from V and 4 bases from J, the junction contained 16 bases not matched to a gene. DNA of the CDR3: TGCGCCAGCAGCCAAGATTGGGGTTTCCAGCGGGGGGGCCTCGCAGATACGCAGTATTTT. Amino acid sequence: CASSQDWGFQRGGLADTQYF.

This sequence joins TRBV6-1 and TRBJ2-3; 14 bases line up with TRBD2. Germline CDR1 reads MNHNS; CDR2 reads SASEGT. This CDR3 contains 16 residues. The V gene end was trimmed by 9 bases and the J gene end by 10 bases; junction bases not matched to a gene: 15. The CDR3 DNA is TGTGCCAGTAGAGAACCGGGACTAGCGGGAGATGGGGCGCAGTATTTT. As protein: CASREPGLAGDGAQYF.

This clone was counted between two and nine times. The V gene is TRBV19, the J gene TRBJ2-1, with TRBD2 matching over 8 bases. The CDR3 sequence is 15 residues long. The V segment lost 1 base and the J segment 3 bases; nucleotides outside the gene matches: 2. CDR1 is LNHDA and CDR2 is SQIVND in the germline V gene (reference sequence). The CDR3 region has the DNA TGTGCCAGTAGTATAGCGGGGGGGCACTACAATGAGCAGTTCTTC. Translation gives CASSIAGGHYNEQFF.

This sequence joins TRBV30 and TRBJ1-3; 9 bases map to TRBD1. Germline V CDR1 and CDR2: GTSNPN, SVGIG (reference sequence). The V segment lost 2 bases and the J segment 4 bases; nucleotides outside the gene matches: 9. CDR3 size: 16 residues. CDR3 bases: TGTGCCTGGAGTTCTTGGACAGGGGCGGGAGGAAACACCATATATTTT. It is translated as CAWSSWTGAGGNTIYF.

The chain carries TRBV18 and TRBJ1-2, with 7 nucleotides matching TRBD1. There are 13 residues in the CDR3. Per the germline V gene, CDR1 is KGHSH and CDR2 is LQKENI. The J segment lost 2 bases and the V segment lost 4 bases, leaving 1 base of the junction unmatched. The chain's CDR3 is CASSLGQNYGYTF. The CDR3 nucleotides are TGTGCCAGCTCACTGGGACAGAACTATGGCTACACCTTC.

This clone has just a few counts. This chain joins TRBV5-4 and TRBJ2-3, with 7 bases matching TRBD1. CDR3 length: 15 amino acids. V shed 4 bases and J 2 bases; nucleotides not matched to a gene: 7. Germline V gene data show CDR1 as SGHNT and CDR2 as YYREEE (reference sequence). The CDR3 bases are TGTGCCAGCAGCCGACCGGACAGGTTCACAGATACGCAGTATTTT. Amino acid sequence: CASSRPDRFTDTQYF.

The chain links TRBV4-2 to TRBJ1-1; TRBD1 agrees at 7 bases. V shed 3 bases, J shed 10 bases, and the junction held 14 bases outside the gene matches. The CDR3 length is 15 residues. CDR1 is LGHNA and CDR2 is YNFKEQ in the germline V gene. The CDR3 sequence: CASSHLDRDDVRAFF. The CDR3 nucleotides read TGTGCCAGCAGCCACCTCGACAGGGATGACGTCAGAGCTTTCTTT.

The chain couples TRBV6-5 to TRBJ1-2, with D hard to call. The CDR3 covers 12 residues. The germline gives CDR1 MNHEY, CDR2 SVGAGI. V was clipped by 4 bases and J by 4 bases, with 7 bases between them. CDR3 protein: CASSSNSYGYTF. The CDR3 coding sequence is TGTGCCAGCAGTTCAAACAGCTATGGCTACACCTTC.

The chain links TRBV5-8 to TRBJ1-5, with D unresolved. Between the trimmed V and J ends, which lost 1 base and 3 bases, there was a span of 8 bases. CDR1 is SGHTS and CDR2 is YDEGEE in the germline V gene. CDR3 length: 14 amino acids. CDR3 sequence reads: CASSLLEHNQPQHF. The CDR3 bases are TGTGCCAGCAGCTTGTTGGAGCACAATCAGCCCCAGCATTTT.

The chain uses TRBV28 and TRBJ1-6; 8 nucleotides align to TRBD1. The CDR3 extends over 15 amino acids. The junction had 13 bases not matched to a gene; V was cut back by 4 bases and J by 14 bases. Germline V CDR1 and CDR2: MDHEN, SYDVKM. CDR3 coding DNA: TGTGCCAGCAGTTCCCCGGGACAGGCGGTTCTATCCCTCCACTTT. It is translated as CASSSPGQAVLSLHF.

The V call is TRBV11-2, the J call TRBJ1-6; D might be TRBD1 (5 bases). CDR3 length: 14 residues. The V end lost 3 bases, the J end lost 6 bases, and 9 bases lay between the germline ends. Per germline, CDR1 SGHAT and CDR2 FQNNGV. The CDR3 sequence is CASSLLTVNSPLHF. The CDR3 DNA follows: TGTGCCAGCAGCTTGCTGACAGTTAATTCACCCCTCCACTTT.

This clone is large. The rearrangement uses TRBV19 and TRBJ2-1; perhaps TRBD2 as D (7 bases). Germline values: CDR1 LNHDA, CDR2 SQIVND (reference sequence). Trimming cost V 1 base and J 6 bases, with 19 bases left between them. The CDR3 sequence is 17 residues long. CDR3 bases: TGTGCCAGTAGTATAGGTGTCTGGCAGGGAGGGGGCAATGAGCAGTTCTTC. Its protein product is CASSIGVWQGGGNEQFF. Supplemented by reference TRBV19 and TRBJ2-1, the full variable domain reads DGGITQSPKYLFRKEGQNVTLSCEQNLNHDAMYWYRQDPGQGLRLIYYSQIVNDFQKGDIAEGYSVSREKKESFPLTVTSAQKNPTAFYLCASSIGVWQGGGNEQFFGPGTRLTVL.

This clone was recorded once. The J gene is TRBJ1-5, the V gene TRBV6-1; D unclear. Germline V gene sequence: CDR1 MNHNS, CDR2 SASEGT. The V end lost 6 bases, the J end lost 3 bases, and 3 bases lay between the germline ends. The CDR3 contains 11 residues. The chain's CDR3 is CASSSNQPQHF. The CDR3 DNA sequence: TGTGCCAGCAGCTCCAATCAGCCCCAGCATTTT.

This chain links TRBV7-3 with TRBJ1-2; D gene unclear. CDR3 size: 13 residues. V was cut by 3 bases and J by 6 bases, with 11 bases left in between. From germline, CDR1 is SGHTA and CDR2 FQGTGA. This chain's CDR3 is CASSFVQRDGYTF. Here the CDR3 DNA reads TGTGCCAGCAGCTTTGTGCAGCGAGATGGCTACACCTTC.

V usage is TRBV9 and J usage is TRBJ2-2; D possibly corresponds to TRBD1 (6 bases). This CDR3 comprises 14 residues. V was shortened by 2 bases and J by 4 bases, with 9 bases between the two germline ends. Germline V gene data show CDR1 as SGDLS and CDR2 as YYNGEE. The CDR3 is CASSVGQITGELFF. DNA of the CDR3: TGTGCCAGCAGCGTTGGACAGATCACCGGGGAGCTGTTTTTT.

This rearrangement joins TRBV5-6 to TRBJ2-4, with 7 bases fitting TRBD2. The CDR3 loop spans 17 amino acids. The V gene end was trimmed by 0 bases and the J gene end by 0 bases; junction bases not matched to a gene: 6. The V gene's germline CDR1 is SGHDT and CDR2 YYEEEE. The CDR3 DNA is TGTGCCAGCAGCTTGGTGGGGGGGAGCTTAGCCAAAAACATTCAGTACTTC. It yields the protein CASSLVGGSLAKNIQYF.

This clone is labeled as large. This chain joins TRBV5-1 and TRBJ2-7; possibly TRBD1 for D (6 bases). Trimming took off 4 bases at V and 6 bases at J, with 14 bases between the two ends. CDR1 SGHRS and CDR2 YFSETQ come from the germline V gene. This CDR3 spans 13 amino acids. The CDR3 region is CASSNRDIVEQYF. CDR3 coding DNA: TGCGCCAGCAGCAACCGGGACATAGTCGAGCAGTACTTC.

This chain uses TRBV6-5 with TRBJ2-2, with D unresolved. Trimming shortened V by 6 bases and J by 6 bases, and 14 bases separated the two germline ends. CDR1 is MNHEY and CDR2 is SVGAGI in the germline V gene. CDR3 length equals 14 residues. The CDR3 DNA reads TGTGCCAGCAGCCTGTCTTATGAGCCCGGGGAGCTGTTTTTT. Its translation: CASSLSYEPGELFF.

The chain has TRBV15 and TRBJ1-4; D ambiguous. The length of the CDR3 is 19 residues. Trimming shortened V by 0 bases and J by 7 bases, and 24 bases separated the two germline ends. In germline, CDR1 is LNHNV, CDR2 YYDKDF (reference sequence). The CDR3 region is CATSRDTHSSEEFVEKLFF. As DNA, the CDR3 is TGTGCCACCAGCAGAGATACCCACTCGTCCGAGGAGTTTGTTGAAAAACTGTTTTTT.

The CDR3 coding sequence is TGTGCCACCCGACAGGGATGGAGTACCGGGGAGCTGTTTTTT. It specifies CATRQGWSTGELFF. The chain recombines TRBV2 with TRBJ2-2, with 7 bases aligning to TRBD1. V shed 10 bases, J shed 5 bases, and the junction held 10 bases outside the gene matches. The germline gives CDR1 SNHLY, CDR2 FYNNEI. CDR3 length: 14 residues.

The chain joins TRBV7-9 to TRBJ1-1; possibly TRBD1 for D (6 bases). From germline, CDR1 is SEHNR and CDR2 FQNEAQ (reference sequence). Trimming cost V 1 base and J 1 base, with 13 bases left between them. This CDR3 is 16 amino acids long. The CDR3 loop reads CASSLGEGEWNTEAFF. The DNA for the CDR3 is TGTGCCAGCAGCTTAGGGGAGGGGGAGTGGAACACTGAAGCTTTCTTT. Combining the CDR3 with reference TRBV7-9 and TRBJ1-1 gives the whole variable domain DTGVSQNPRHKITKRGQNVTFRCDPISEHNRLYWYRQTLGQGPEFLTYFQNEAQLEKSRLLSDRFSAERPKGSFSTLEIQRTEQGDSAMYLCASSLGEGEWNTEAFFGQGTRLTVV.

This sequence joins TRBV14 and TRBJ1-1; D perhaps matches TRBD1 (5 bases). The germline V gene encodes CDR1 SGHDN and CDR2 FVKESK. This CDR3 is 16 amino acids long. Trimming pared 1 base from V and 2 bases from J, leaving 14 bases between. The DNA of the CDR3 is TGTGCCAGCAGCCAAGTTTCAGGGCGAGTAAACACTGAAGCTTTCTTT. It specifies CASSQVSGRVNTEAFF.

This chain links TRBV6-1 with TRBJ1-1; 8 positions match TRBD1. CDR3 length: 15 amino acids. Germline-derived CDR1 and CDR2 are MNHNS and SASEGT. The V gene end was trimmed by 4 bases and the J gene end by 5 bases; junction bases not matched to a gene: 9. CDR3 nucleotide sequence: TGTGCCAGCAGTGCCCGACAGGGGTTAGGGACTGAAGCTTTCTTT. Translation gives CASSARQGLGTEAFF.

This rearrangement joins TRBV6-5 to TRBJ2-7, with no clear D. Trimming took off 0 bases at V and 2 bases at J, with 14 bases between the two ends. The CDR3 length is 16 residues. CDR1 and CDR2 (germline): MNHEY, SVGAGI. The CDR3 sequence is CASSYSMTVTPYEQYF. The CDR3 DNA follows: TGTGCCAGCAGTTACTCGATGACTGTGACCCCCTACGAGCAGTACTTC.

This clone turned up a few times. The rearrangement links TRBV19 to TRBJ1-5; D is possibly TRBD1 (6 bases). V was pared by 8 bases and J by 2 bases, with 16 bases between. The CDR3 length is 15 residues. The germline V gene has CDR1 LNHDA and CDR2 SQIVND (reference sequence). CDR3 sequence: CASATGKGGNQPQHF. For the CDR3, the DNA is TGTGCCAGTGCCACAGGGAAAGGGGGCAATCAGCCCCAGCATTTT.